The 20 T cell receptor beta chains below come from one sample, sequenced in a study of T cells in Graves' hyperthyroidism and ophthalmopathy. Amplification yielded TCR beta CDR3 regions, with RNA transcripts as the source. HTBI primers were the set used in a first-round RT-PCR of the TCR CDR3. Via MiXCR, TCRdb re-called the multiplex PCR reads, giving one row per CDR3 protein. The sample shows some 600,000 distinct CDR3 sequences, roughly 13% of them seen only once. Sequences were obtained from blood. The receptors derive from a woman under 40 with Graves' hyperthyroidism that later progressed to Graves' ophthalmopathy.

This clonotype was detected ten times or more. CDR3 region: CASSLVGGVGETQYF. The CDR3 nucleotides are TGTGCCAGCAGCTTAGTTGGGGGAGTGGGAGAGACCCAGTACTTC. This chain links TRBV7-8 with TRBJ2-5; D may correspond to TRBD1 or TRBD2 (5 bases each). The ends were cut back, 1 base at V and 4 bases at J, with 13 bases in the middle. Germline assignment: CDR1 SGHVS and CDR2 FQNEAQ. This CDR3 has 15 residues. The whole variable domain, filled in from reference TRBV7-8 and TRBJ2-5, reads GAGVSQSPRYKVAKRGQDVALRCDPISGHVSLFWYQQALGQGPEFLTYFQNEAQLDKSGLPSDRFFAERPEGSVSTLKIQRTQQEDSAVYLCASSLVGGVGETQYFGPGTRLLVL.

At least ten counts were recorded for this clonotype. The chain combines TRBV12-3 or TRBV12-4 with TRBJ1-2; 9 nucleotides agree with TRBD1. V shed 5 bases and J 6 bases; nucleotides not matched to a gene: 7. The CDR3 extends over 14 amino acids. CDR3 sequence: CASSPGQGMNGYTF. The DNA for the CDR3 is TGTGCCAGCAGTCCCGGACAGGGGATGAATGGCTACACCTTC.

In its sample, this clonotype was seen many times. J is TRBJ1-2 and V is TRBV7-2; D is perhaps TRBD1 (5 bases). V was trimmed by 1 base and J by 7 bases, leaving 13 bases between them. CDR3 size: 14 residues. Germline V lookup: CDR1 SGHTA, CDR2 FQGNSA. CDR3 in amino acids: CASSLGDRARGYTF. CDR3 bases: TGTGCCAGCAGCTTAGGGGACCGGGCGCGTGGCTACACCTTC.

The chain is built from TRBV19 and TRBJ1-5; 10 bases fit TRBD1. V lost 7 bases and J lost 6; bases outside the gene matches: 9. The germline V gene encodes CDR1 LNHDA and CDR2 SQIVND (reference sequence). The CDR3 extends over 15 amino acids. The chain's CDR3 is CASTPKGQGIQPQHF. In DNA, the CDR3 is TGTGCCAGTACCCCAAAGGGACAGGGGATTCAGCCCCAGCATTTT.

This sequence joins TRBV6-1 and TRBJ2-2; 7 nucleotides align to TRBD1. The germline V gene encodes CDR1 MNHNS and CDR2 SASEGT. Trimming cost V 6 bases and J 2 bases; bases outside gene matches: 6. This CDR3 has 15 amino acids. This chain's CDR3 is CASRLGQINTGELFF. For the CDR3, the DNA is TGTGCCAGCAGGCTGGGACAGATAAACACCGGGGAGCTGTTTTTT.

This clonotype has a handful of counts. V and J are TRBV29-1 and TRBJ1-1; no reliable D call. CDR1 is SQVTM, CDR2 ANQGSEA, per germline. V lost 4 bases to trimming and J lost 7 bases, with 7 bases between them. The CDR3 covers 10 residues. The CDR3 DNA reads TGCAGCGTTGTCTACGGTGAAGCTTTCTTT. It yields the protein CSVVYGEAFF.

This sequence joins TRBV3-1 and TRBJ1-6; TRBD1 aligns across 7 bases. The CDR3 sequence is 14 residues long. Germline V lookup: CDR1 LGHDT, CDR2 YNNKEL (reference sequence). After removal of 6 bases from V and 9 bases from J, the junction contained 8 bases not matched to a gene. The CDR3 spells CASRPRQGGSPLHF. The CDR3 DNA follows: TGTGCCAGCAGACCCAGACAGGGAGGTTCACCCCTCCACTTT.

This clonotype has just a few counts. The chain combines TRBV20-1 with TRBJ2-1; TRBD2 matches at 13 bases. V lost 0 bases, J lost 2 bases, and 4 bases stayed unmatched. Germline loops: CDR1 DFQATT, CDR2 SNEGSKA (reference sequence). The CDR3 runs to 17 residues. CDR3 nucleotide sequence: TGCAGTGCTAGAGATGAAACTAGCGGGAGGGCCTACAATGAGCAGTTCTTC. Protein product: CSARDETSGRAYNEQFF.

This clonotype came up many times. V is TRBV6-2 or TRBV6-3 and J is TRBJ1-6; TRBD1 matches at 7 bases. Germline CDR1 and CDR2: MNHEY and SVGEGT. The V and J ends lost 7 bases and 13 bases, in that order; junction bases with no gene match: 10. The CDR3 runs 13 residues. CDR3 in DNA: TGTGCCAGCACTGCAGCGACAGGGACGCCCCTCCACTTT. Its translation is CASTAATGTPLHF.

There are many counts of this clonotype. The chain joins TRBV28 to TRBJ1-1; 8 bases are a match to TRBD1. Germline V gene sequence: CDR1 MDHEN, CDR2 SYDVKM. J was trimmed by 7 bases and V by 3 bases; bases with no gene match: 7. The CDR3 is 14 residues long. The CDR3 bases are TGTGCCAGCAGTTTGTTCGACAGGGGCGTTGAAGCTTTCTTT. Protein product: CASSLFDRGVEAFF.

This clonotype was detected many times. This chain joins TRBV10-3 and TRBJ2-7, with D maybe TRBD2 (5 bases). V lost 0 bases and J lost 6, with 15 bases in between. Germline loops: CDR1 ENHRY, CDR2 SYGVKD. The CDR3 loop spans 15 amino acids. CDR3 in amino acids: CAISESGPGGGEQYF. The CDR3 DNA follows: TGTGCCATCAGTGAGTCCGGACCTGGAGGAGGCGAGCAGTACTTC.

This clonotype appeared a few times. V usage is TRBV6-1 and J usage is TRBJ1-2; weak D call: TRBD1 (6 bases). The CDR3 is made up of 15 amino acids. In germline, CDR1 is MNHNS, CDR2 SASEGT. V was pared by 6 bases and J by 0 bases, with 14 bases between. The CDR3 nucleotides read TGTGCCAGCAGGGACAGAATCCTATCTAACTATGGCTACACCTTC. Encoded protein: CASRDRILSNYGYTF.

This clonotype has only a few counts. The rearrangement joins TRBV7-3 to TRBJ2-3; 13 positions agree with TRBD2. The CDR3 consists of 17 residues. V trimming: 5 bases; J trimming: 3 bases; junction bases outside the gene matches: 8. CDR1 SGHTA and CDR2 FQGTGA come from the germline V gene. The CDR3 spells CASSPGTSGKRTDTQYF. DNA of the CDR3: TGTGCCAGCAGCCCGGGGACTAGCGGGAAGAGGACAGATACGCAGTATTTT.

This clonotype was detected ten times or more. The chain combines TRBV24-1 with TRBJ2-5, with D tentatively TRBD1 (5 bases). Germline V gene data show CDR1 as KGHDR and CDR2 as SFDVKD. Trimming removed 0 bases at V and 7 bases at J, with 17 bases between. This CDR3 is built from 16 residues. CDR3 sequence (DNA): TGTGCCACCAGTGATTTGCCGGACAAAAATCTTGGGACCCAGTACTTC. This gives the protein CATSDLPDKNLGTQYF.

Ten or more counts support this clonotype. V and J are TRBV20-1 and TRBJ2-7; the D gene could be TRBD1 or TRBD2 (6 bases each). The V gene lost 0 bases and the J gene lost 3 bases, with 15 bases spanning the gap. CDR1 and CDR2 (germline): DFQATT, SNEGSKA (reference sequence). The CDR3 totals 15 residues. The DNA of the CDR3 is TGCAGTGCTAGAGAAAGGGGGACTCCTTACTACGAGCAGTACTTC. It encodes CSARERGTPYYEQYF.

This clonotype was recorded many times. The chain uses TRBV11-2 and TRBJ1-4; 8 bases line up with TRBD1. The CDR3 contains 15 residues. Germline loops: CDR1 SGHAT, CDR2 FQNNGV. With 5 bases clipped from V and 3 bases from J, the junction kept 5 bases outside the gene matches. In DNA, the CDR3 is TGTGCCAGCAGCATCGGGACAGGTCCTAATGAAAAACTGTTTTTT. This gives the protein CASSIGTGPNEKLFF.

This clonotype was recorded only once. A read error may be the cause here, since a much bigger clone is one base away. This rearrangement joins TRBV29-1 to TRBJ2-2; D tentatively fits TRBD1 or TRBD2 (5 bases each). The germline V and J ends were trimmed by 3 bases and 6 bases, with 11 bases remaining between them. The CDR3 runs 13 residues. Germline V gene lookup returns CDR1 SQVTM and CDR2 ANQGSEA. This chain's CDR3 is CSVERGEAGELFF. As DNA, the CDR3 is TGCAGCGTTGAGAGGGGCGAGGCCGGGGAGCTGTTTTTT.

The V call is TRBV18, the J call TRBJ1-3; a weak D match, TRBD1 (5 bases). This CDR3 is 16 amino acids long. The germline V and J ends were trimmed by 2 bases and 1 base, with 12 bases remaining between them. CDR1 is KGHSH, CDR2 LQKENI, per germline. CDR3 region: CASSPTGPVSGNTIYF. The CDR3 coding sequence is TGTGCCAGCTCACCAACGGGACCAGTATCTGGAAACACCATATATTTT.

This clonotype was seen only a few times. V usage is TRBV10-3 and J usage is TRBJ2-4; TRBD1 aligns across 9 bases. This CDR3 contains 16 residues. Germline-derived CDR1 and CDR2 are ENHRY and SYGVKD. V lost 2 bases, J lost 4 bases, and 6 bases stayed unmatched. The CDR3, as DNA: TGTGCCATCAGTGAGGGAGGGACAGGGCCAAAAAACATTCAGTACTTC. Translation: CAISEGGTGPKNIQYF.

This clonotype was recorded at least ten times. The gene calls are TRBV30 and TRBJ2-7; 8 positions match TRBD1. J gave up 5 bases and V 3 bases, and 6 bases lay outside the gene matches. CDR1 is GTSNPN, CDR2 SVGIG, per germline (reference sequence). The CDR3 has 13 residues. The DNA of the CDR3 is TGTGCCTGGAGCACCCAGGGGGCCCACGAGCAGTACTTC. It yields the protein CAWSTQGAHEQYF.